The rows below give T cell receptor beta chains drawn from one sample of a study of blood T cell repertoires in COVID-19. TCRdb's copy holds only in-frame clones and misses some; the assay was immunoSEQ multiplex PCR. Of 200,000 to 250,000 clones listed, 85% to 90% are singletons. Source material: PBMCs or T cells enriched from blood (not recorded which). These receptors were collected from a woman aged 50 to 60 who had recovered from COVID-19. Each CDR3 is given with its conserved first and last residue.

TRBV7-2 CASSLRSLKDSSGQPQHF
TRBV27 CASSLNRGYGYTF
TRBV4-3 CASSQESVAYNEQFF
TRBV3-1/TRBV3-2 CASSQTSGRETQYF
TRBV5-1 CASSPTAGHAGNEQFF
TRBV30 CAWMGPSGTIYF
TRBV30 CAWMRTTNTGELFF
TRBV28 CASTRGGSNQPQHF
TRBV30 CAWSGSRTYEQYF
TRBV9 CASSGGWTGEDEQYF
TRBV24-1 CATSEDGLAGGPDEQFF
TRBV3-1/TRBV3-2 CASQDRVLEKLFF
TRBV27 CASRPRGASTEAFF
TRBV28 CASRGGTTNEKLFF
TRBV7-9 CASSWLTGNEKLFF
TRBV6-5 CATRAGGQYSPLHF
TRBV19 CASRPGHQYEQYF
TRBV6-5 CASSYSRRGWDYGYTF
TRBV5-4 CASSRKGVHEQYF
TRBV30 CAWSLAGGGVEQFF
TRBV9 CASSVGLAGNVQETQYF